In its sample, the clone carrying this T cell receptor (beta chain) was seen once. Antigen: not known. The data belong to a study of T cell responses to AZD1222 COVID-19 vaccine. In the study overall: Analyses pooled second doses at about 4 or about 12 weeks. Whole-study findings and limits: Baseline seropositives among AZD1222 recipients totaled only 5 to 7. A mostly white British donor set with more females was recruited, and clonal diversity was possibly underestimated. Along spike, vaccine-associated CD4 TCRs were found throughout, with dominance at 160-218 and 743-854.

Here immunoSEQ multiplex PCR was the method, and the copy in TCRdb shows in-frame clones only, minus some. This sample has about 160,000 clones; about 92% occur once, and the top ten carry around 0.9%. The sequence was collected from an adult in good health. The sample was peripheral blood, taken on day 0 of AZD1222 vaccination.

CDR3 amino acids: CASSKVYAGIGNQPQHF. As DNA, the CDR3 is TGTGCCAGCAGCAAAGTCTACGCGGGCATCGGCAATCAGCCCCAGCATTTT. The chain has TRBV21-1 and TRBJ1-5. TRBV21-1 is deemed a pseudogene. The CDR3 is made up of 17 amino acids.